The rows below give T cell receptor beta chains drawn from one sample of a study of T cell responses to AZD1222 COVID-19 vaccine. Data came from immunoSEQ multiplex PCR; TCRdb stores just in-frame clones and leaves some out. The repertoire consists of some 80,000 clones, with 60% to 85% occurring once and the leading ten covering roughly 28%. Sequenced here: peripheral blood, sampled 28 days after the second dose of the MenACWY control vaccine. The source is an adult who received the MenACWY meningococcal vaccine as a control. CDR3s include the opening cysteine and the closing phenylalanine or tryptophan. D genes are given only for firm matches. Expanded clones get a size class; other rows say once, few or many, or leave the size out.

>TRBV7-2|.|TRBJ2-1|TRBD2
CASSLAGAGGFNEQFF
TGTGCCAGCAGCTTAGCTGGAGCGGGGGGGTTCAATGAGCAGTTCTTC
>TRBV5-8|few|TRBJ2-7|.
CASSPAVSAEYF
TGTGCCAGCAGCCCAGCGGTGTCTGCGGAGTACTTC
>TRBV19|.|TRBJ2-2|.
CASSGLGSGELFF
TGTGCCAGTAGTGGTCTAGGATCCGGGGAGCTGTTTTTT
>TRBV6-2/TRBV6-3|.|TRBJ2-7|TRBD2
CASSFLAGDYEQYF
TGTGCCAGCAGTTTTCTAGCGGGAGACTACGAGCAGTACTTC
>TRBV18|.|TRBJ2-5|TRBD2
CASSPGTSGETQYF
TGTGCCAGCTCACCAGGGACTAGCGGAGAGACCCAGTACTTC
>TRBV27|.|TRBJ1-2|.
CASSVQGSDGYTF
TGTGCCAGCAGTGTACAGGGCTCGGATGGCTACACCTTC
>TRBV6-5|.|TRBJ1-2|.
CASSYGDGYGYTF
TGTGCCAGCAGTTACGGGGACGGCTATGGCTACACCTTC
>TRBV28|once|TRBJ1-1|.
CASSLIPNTEAFF
TGTGCCAGCAGTTTAATACCAAACACTGAAGCTTTCTTT
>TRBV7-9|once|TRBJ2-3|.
CASSPSIGDGTDTQYF
TGTGCCAGCAGCCCCTCGATAGGGGATGGGACAGATACGCAGTATTTT
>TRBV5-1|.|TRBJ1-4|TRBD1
CASSPAGGGGGEKLFF
TGCGCCAGCAGCCCGGCGGGAGGAGGGGGCGGTGAAAAACTGTTTTTT
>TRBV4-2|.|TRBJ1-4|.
CASSQDRAEKLFF
TGTGCCAGCAGCCAAGACAGGGCTGAAAAACTGTTTTTT
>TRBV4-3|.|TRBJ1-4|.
CASSRTGQDGHEKLFF
TGCGCCAGCAGCCGAACGGGACAAGACGGACATGAAAAACTGTTTTTT
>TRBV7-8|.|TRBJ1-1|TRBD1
CASSRDRGRSFNTEAFF
TGTGCCAGCAGCAGAGACAGGGGTCGATCGTTCAACACTGAAGCTTTCTTT
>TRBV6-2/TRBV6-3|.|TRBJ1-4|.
CASSYSISSTNEKLFF
TGTGCCAGCAGTTACTCGATTAGCTCAACTAATGAAAAACTGTTTTTT
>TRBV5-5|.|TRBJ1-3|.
CASSLGGNSGNTIYF
TGTGCCAGCAGCCTTGGGGGGAACTCTGGAAACACCATATATTTT
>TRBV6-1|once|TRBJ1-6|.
CASSGITRLNSPLHF
TGTGCCAGCAGTGGAATAACCCGTCTTAATTCACCCCTCCACTTT
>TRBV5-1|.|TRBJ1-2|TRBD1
CASSGGQGVYYGYTF
TGCGCCAGCAGCGGGGGACAGGGGGTATACTATGGCTACACCTTC
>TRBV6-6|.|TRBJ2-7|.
CASRKQGNEQYF
TGTGCCAGCAGAAAACAGGGAAACGAGCAGTACTTC
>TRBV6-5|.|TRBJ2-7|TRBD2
CASRRVAGPHGEQYF
TGTGCCAGCAGGAGAGTAGCGGGACCCCATGGAGAGCAGTACTTC
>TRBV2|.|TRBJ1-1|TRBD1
CASSDGQGDTEAFF
TGTGCCAGCAGTGATGGTCAGGGGGACACTGAAGCTTTCTTT
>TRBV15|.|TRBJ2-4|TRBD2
CATSELIRGGSNNIQYF
TGTGCCACCAGCGAATTAATTCGGGGCGGGAGTAACAACATTCAGTACTTC
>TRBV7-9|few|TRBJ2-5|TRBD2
CASSSWTSGETQYF
TGTGCCAGCAGCTCCTGGACTAGCGGAGAGACCCAGTACTTC
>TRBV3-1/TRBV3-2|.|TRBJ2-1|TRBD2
CASSRAGGLNEQFF
TGTGCCAGCAGCCGGGCGGGGGGGTTGAATGAGCAGTTCTTC
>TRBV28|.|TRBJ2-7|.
CASSFERYEQYF
TGTGCCAGCAGTTTCGAAAGGTACGAGCAGTACTTC
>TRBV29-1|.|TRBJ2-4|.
CSVVQGGKGIQYF
TGCAGCGTTGTACAAGGCGGCAAGGGCATTCAGTACTTC
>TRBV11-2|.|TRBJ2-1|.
CASSSITRWNEQFF
TGTGCCAGCAGCTCGATAACGAGGTGGAATGAGCAGTTCTTC
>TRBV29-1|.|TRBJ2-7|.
CSALVGHSYEQYF
TGCAGCGCACTCGTGGGACACTCCTACGAGCAGTACTTC
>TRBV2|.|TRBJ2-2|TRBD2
CASSKGTSGGIGELFF
TGTGCCAGCAGTAAAGGGACTAGCGGGGGGATCGGGGAGCTGTTTTTT
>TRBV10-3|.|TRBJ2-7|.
CAIAADLFGEQYF
TGTGCCATTGCAGCGGACTTATTCGGCGAGCAGTACTTC
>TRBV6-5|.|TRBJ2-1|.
CASSSRGPHEQFF
TGTGCCAGCAGTTCTCGGGGGCCGCATGAGCAGTTCTTC
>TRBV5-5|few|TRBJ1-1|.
CASSSRDATYTEAFF
TGTGCCAGCAGCTCCCGGGACGCAACTTACACTGAAGCTTTCTTT
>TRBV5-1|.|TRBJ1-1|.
CASRDRKGISTEAFF
TGCGCCAGCAGAGACCGCAAGGGCATTTCGACTGAAGCTTTCTTT
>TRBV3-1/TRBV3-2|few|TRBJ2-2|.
CASSPGIGELFF
TGTGCCAGCAGCCCGGGAATCGGGGAGCTGTTTTTT
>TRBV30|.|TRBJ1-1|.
CAWSGGGSTEAFF
TGTGCCTGGAGTGGGGGAGGGTCGACTGAAGCTTTCTTT
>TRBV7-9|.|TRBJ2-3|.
CASSFGSEDNRGPTDTQYF
TGTGCCAGCAGCTTTGGGTCGGAGGACAACCGCGGGCCCACAGATACGCAGTATTTT
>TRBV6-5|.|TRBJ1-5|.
CASSTSVNQPQHF
TGTGCCAGCAGTACCTCGGTGAATCAGCCCCAGCATTTT
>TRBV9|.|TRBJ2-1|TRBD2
CASSVAGGLAGPLNEQFF
TGTGCCAGCAGCGTAGCTGGGGGACTAGCGGGGCCTCTCAATGAGCAGTTCTTC
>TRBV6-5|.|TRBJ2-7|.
CASSSSPVRASYEQYF
TGTGCCAGCAGTTCGTCTCCAGTAAGGGCCTCCTACGAGCAGTACTTC
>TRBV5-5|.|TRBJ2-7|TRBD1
CASSLEGASIYEQYF
TGTGCCAGCAGCTTGGAGGGGGCCTCTATCTACGAGCAGTACTTC
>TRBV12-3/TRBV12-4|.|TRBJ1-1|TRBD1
CASSRQGDTEAFF
TGTGCCAGCAGCAGACAGGGAGACACTGAAGCTTTCTTT
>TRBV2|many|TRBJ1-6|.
CASSALGSPLHF
TGTGCCAGCAGTGCTCTGGGTTCACCCCTCCACTTT
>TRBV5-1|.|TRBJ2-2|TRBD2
CASSLIGGEHYTGELFF
TGCGCCAGCAGCTTGATTGGGGGGGAACATTACACCGGGGAGCTGTTTTTT
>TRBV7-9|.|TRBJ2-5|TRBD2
CASSLALAGRETQYF
TGTGCCAGCAGCTTAGCACTAGCGGGCCGGGAGACCCAGTACTTC
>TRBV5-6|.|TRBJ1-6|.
CASSPYSSGSYNSPLHF
TGTGCCAGCAGCCCCTATTCCTCCGGCTCCTATAATTCACCCCTCCACTTT
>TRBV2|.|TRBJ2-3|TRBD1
CASSAGTGGIDTQYF
TGTGCCAGCAGTGCCGGGACAGGGGGCATAGATACGCAGTATTTT
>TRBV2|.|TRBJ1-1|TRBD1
CASSEWDRGRTEAFF
TGTGCCAGCAGTGAATGGGACAGGGGACGGACTGAAGCTTTCTTT
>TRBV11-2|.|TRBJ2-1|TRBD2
CASSLRGASGGPNNEQFF
TGTGCCAGCAGCCTCCGGGGGGCTAGCGGGGGACCTAACAATGAGCAGTTCTTC
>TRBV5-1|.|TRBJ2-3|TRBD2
CASSEGLRGGADTQYF
TGCGCCAGCAGCGAGGGACTCCGGGGGGGCGCAGATACGCAGTATTTT
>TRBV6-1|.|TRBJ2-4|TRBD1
CASSGTGDNWTKNIQYF
TGTGCCAGCAGTGGGACAGGGGACAACTGGACCAAAAACATTCAGTACTTC
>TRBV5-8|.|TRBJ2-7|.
CASSFREGVEEQYF
TGTGCCAGCAGCTTTAGGGAAGGGGTAGAAGAGCAGTACTTC
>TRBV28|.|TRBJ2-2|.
CASSLRGYGTGELFF
TGTGCCAGCAGTTTAAGAGGGTATGGAACCGGGGAGCTGTTTTTT
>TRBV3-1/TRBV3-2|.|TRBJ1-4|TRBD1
CASGTGDNELFF
TGTGCCAGCGGCACAGGGGATAACGAACTGTTTTTT
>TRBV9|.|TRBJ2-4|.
CASSVSGGKNIQYF
TGTGCCAGCAGCGTATCTGGAGGCAAAAACATTCAGTACTTC
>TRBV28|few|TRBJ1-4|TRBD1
CASSTGQGGEKLFF
TGTGCCAGCAGTACAGGACAGGGGGGGGAAAAACTGTTTTTT
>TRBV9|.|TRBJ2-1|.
CASSPGFKDEQFF
TGTGCCAGCAGCCCCGGTTTTAAGGATGAGCAGTTCTTC
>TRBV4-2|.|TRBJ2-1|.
CASSPEFRTPYNEQFF
TGTGCCAGCAGCCCAGAATTCCGGACCCCCTACAATGAGCAGTTCTTC
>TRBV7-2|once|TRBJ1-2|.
CASSLVANYGYTF
TGTGCCAGCAGCTTAGTTGCTAACTATGGCTACACCTTC